This T cell receptor beta chain came from a study of blood T cells in healthy people across ages (dated by TCRdb to the mid-2010s). Regarding the research as a whole: In model experiments, template switching captured roughly one uniquely barcoded TCR beta cDNA molecule for every two T cells. To track age-related changes in TCR beta repertoire diversity, the study relied on deep sequencing normalized with unique cDNA molecular identifiers. Four age groups were formed from the donors: young (average approximately 15 years), middle-aged (just under 40), aged (around 62) and long-lived (less than 85). Using the same blood draw, the study looked at two additional independent replicas of 1 million unique cDNA reads for two donors, one aged 18 to 30 and the other aged 80 or older.

The CDR3 has 15 amino acids, counting the end cysteine and phenylalanine. The DNA shown is the 45-base CDR3, in frame from base 1. For CDR1 and CDR2, the germline V gene lists MGHRA and YSYEKL. V is cut back by 2 bases and J by 7 bases, with 9 bases in the junction unmatched. Receptor amplification or capture employed 5' RACE. The sequencing machine was an Illumina HiSeq 2500. A second 7 to 11 cycle PCR used a sample-barcoded 5' primer and a J-beta primer mix. A unique molecular identifier was introduced onto each TCR beta cDNA molecule by a template-switch 5' adaptor carrying 12 random nucleotides. Each sample yielded at least 2.5 million CDR3-containing paired-end reads. All of the RNA was converted into first-strand cDNA using the Mint cDNA synthesis kit, with a TRBC-specific oligonucleotide serving as the primer. All cDNA was treated with uracil-DNA glycosylase and then went through a first 18-cycle PCR with the universal primers M1SS and BC2_uni_R. Per the source publication's procedure: Normalization of each sample was performed by random selection of 1 million high-quality reads, each carrying a distinct molecular identifier. Instead of being binned into consensus sequences, reads that shared molecular identifiers were thrown out. CDR3 identification, clonotype clustering and error correction used MiTCR with a Q25 quality threshold and the strictest error-elimination algorithm. A nonparametric unseen species model with Euler transformation was used to estimate lower-bound total TCR beta diversity. Through fastp at Q25 and MiXCR, TCRdb rebuilt clones from the public reads, retaining in-frame beta chains. A single entry per CDR3 protein holds the most common genes and DNA from its merged rows. TCRdb's processing, not the study's, gives the V and J calls here. The sample includes approximately 760,000 distinct CDR3 sequences, with 20% to 25% observed a single time. The top ten constitute 9.4% of the sample.

The 39 donors, aged roughly 6 to 95 years, were systemically healthy Caucasian individuals from Russia. Each donor gave about 9.7 milliliters of peripheral blood, drawn into EDTA-treated Vacutainer tubes. PBMCs were isolated by Ficoll-Paque density-gradient centrifugation, with at least 7 million obtained per sample. Total RNA, at least 5 micrograms per sample, was extracted from PBMCs with Trizol reagent. For every donor, an aliquot of PBMCs went through flow cytometry to measure the percentages of naive CD45RAhigh/CD27high T cells. This clonotype has only a few counts. Its antigen target is currently unknown. No quality values exist for individual bases; no much larger clone is one base distant. Study-wide conclusions, independent of this receptor: There was a strong correlation between observed TCR beta diversity and the percentage of naive T cells measured by flow cytometry. Compared with the aged group, more naive CD4+ T cells, fewer expanded clones and increased TCR diversity were shown by the long-lived group, suggesting age selection. Estimates of total diversity based on one million sequenced T cells were regarded as lower bounds and as underestimates. Observed TCR beta diversity per million T cells fell roughly linearly with age, and a significant reduction was already apparent by age roughly 40. Bulk unsorted PBMC profiling prevented conclusive comparison of naive and antigen-experienced compartments. Donor CMV infection status was unknown, potentially confounding age-related changes in expanded clonotypes.

These data also featured in a second study, about T cells of mothers and their children. The second paper states: The donors were nine systemically healthy Caucasian individuals, made up of three mothers and their six children. cDNA synthesis consumed the entire amount of extracted RNA, loaded at about 1.5 ug RNA in each 15 ul reaction. Sample barcodes and 2-4 random nucleotides were added via the M1S primer in the second PCR. Over 10 million TCR beta CDR3 reads came from each mother, compared with approximately 2.8 million reads from each child. TCR recombination output is similarly shaped by thymic selection in related and unrelated pairs, with a minor effect exerted by inherited differences. Related mother-child pairs always showed normalized repertoire overlap that was slightly higher than in unrelated mother-child pairs, though the difference was never significant. No persistent microchimeric T cell clones were detected, at a sensitivity of 90 to 100 clones per million clonotypes. In the study, deep NGS was used to compare the TCR beta repertoires of mothers and children, and features distinguishing related mother-child pairs from unrelated individuals were sought. Mothers averaged about 40 +/- 4 years of age and children averaged roughly 12 +/- 4 years. After adapter ligation was performed with NEBNext reagents, the libraries were sequenced on an Illumina HiSeq 2000 with 100+100 nt paired-end reads. To prevent cross-contamination, the mother and child libraries were prepared a month apart and were sequenced in separate runs. For each donor, somewhere between about 500,000 and 2,300,000 distinct TCR beta clonotypes were identified. Naive TCR beta clonotypes were estimated from low-frequency clonotypes matched to each donor's FACS-determined naive share, without sorting.

This clonotype originated in a boy between 10 and 17 years old in good health. The source material was blood. The rearranged segments are TRBV4-1 and TRBJ2-7; TRBD1 aligns with 9 central bases. In nucleotides, the sequence is TGCGCCAGCAGCCAAACCGGGACAGGGCCCTTGGAGCAGTACTTC. Protein translation: CASSQTGTGPLEQYF.